These 2 T cell receptor beta chains were sequenced from one sample in a study of cytotoxic CD8 clonotypes in ibrutinib-treated CLL. Clones were sequenced by immunoSEQ multiplex PCR, and TCRdb holds only the in-frame ones, with some missing. The sample holds 11,000 to 15,000 clones, about 64% seen once. The starting material was PBMCs, obtained before ibrutinib treatment. The source is a human donor with chronic lymphocytic leukemia.

This clone turned up a few times. The chain combines TRBV27 with TRBJ2-3; TRBD2 might be the D (5 bases). V was shortened by 7 bases and J by 1 base, with 15 bases between the two germline ends. This CDR3 is built from 15 residues. Germline CDR1 MNHEY, CDR2 SMNVEV (reference sequence). Here the CDR3 reads CASKLFGIGTDTQYF. CDR3 sequence (DNA): TGTGCCAGCAAGCTTTTCGGGATCGGCACAGATACGCAGTATTTT.

Within the sample, this clone is medium-sized. V and J are TRBV4-2 and TRBJ1-2; weak D call: TRBD1 (6 bases). CDR1 and CDR2 from the germline V gene are LGHNA and YNFKEQ. The V gene lost 0 bases and the J gene lost 7 bases, with 12 bases spanning the gap. The CDR3 extends over 14 amino acids. The CDR3 DNA sequence: TGTGCCAGCAGCCAAGATTCAGGGGTTGGTGGCTACACCTTC. Amino acid sequence: CASSQDSGVGGYTF.